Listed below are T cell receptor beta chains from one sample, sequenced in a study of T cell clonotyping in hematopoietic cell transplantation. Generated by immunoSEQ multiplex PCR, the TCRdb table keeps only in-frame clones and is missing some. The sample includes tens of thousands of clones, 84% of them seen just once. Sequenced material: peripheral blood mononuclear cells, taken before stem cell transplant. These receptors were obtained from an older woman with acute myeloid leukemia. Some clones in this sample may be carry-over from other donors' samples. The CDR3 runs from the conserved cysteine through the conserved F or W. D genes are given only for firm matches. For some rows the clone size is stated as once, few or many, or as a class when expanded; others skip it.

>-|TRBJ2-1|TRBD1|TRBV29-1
CSVGGTGGNYNEQFF
TGCAGCGTTGGGGGGACAGGGGGCAACTACAATGAGCAGTTCTTC
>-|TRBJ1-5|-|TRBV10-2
CASSTGSNQPQHF
TGCGCCAGCAGCACAGGGTCTAATCAGCCCCAGCATTTT
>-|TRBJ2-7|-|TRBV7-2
CASSFSGAEQYF
TGTGCCAGCAGCTTTTCTGGGGCCGAGCAGTACTTC
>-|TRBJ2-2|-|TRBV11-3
CASSPNTGELFF
TGTGCCAGCAGCCCAAACACCGGGGAGCTGTTTTTT
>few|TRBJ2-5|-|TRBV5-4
CASSAVGMGWETQYF
TGTGCCAGCAGCGCCGTGGGCATGGGGTGGGAGACCCAGTACTTC
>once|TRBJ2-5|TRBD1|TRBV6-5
CASSYDRGGQETQYF
TGTGCCAGCAGTTACGACAGGGGAGGACAAGAGACCCAGTACTTC
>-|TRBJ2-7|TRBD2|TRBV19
CASKTTGTSVEQYF
TGTGCCAGTAAAACAACCGGGACTAGCGTCGAGCAGTACTTC
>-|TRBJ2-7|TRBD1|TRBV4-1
CASSRADRDEQYF
TGCGCCAGCAGCCGAGCCGACAGGGACGAGCAGTACTTC
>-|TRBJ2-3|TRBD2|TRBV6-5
CASESGGADTQYF
TGTGCCAGCGAATCGGGAGGGGCAGATACGCAGTATTTT
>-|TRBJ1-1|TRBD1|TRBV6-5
CASRLTGENTEAFF
TGTGCCAGCAGGTTAACAGGGGAGAACACTGAAGCTTTCTTT
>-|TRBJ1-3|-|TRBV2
CASSPQESSGNTIYF
TGTGCCAGCAGTCCTCAGGAAAGCTCTGGAAACACCATATATTTT
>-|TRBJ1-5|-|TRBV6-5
CASRKTEDQGPQHF
TGTGCCAGCAGAAAGACAGAGGACCAGGGGCCCCAGCATTTT
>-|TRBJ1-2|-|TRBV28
CASTGRNYGYTF
TGTGCCAGCACAGGGAGGAACTATGGCTACACCTTC
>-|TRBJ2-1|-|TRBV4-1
CASSQDIGAGEQFF
TGCGCCAGCAGCCAAGATATAGGGGCCGGTGAGCAGTTCTTC
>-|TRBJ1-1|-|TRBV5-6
CASSSTFDGRNTEAFF
TGTGCCAGCAGCTCGACATTCGACGGGAGGAACACTGAAGCTTTCTTT
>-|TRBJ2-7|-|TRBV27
CASSLMGGEQYF
TGTGCCAGCAGTTTAATGGGGGGTGAGCAGTACTTC
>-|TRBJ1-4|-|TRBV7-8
CASSLVFRGSTNEKLFF
TGTGCCAGCAGCTTAGTATTCCGAGGGTCAACTAATGAAAAACTGTTTTTT
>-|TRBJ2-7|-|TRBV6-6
CASSFRDYEQYF
TGTGCCAGCAGTTTTAGGGACTACGAGCAGTACTTC
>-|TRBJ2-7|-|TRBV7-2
CASSLWGGGAYEQYF
TGTGCCAGCAGCTTGTGGGGTGGGGGTGCCTACGAGCAGTACTTC
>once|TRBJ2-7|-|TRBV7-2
CASSLTGSGYEQYF
TGTGCCAGCAGCTTAACCGGGAGTGGCTACGAGCAGTACTTC
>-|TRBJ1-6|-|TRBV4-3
CASSQDNPPGNSPLHF
TGCGCCAGCAGCCAAGATAACCCCCCGGGGAATTCACCCCTCCACTTT
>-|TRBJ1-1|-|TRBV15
CATSRDLGSTEAFF
TGTGCCACCAGCAGAGACCTGGGATCCACTGAAGCTTTCTTT
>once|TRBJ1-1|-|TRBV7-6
CASSPRRTGTEAFF
TGTGCCAGCAGCCCCCGTCGGACTGGGACTGAAGCTTTCTTT
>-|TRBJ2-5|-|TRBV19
CASTPGPSHQETQYF
TGTGCCAGTACCCCCGGGCCCAGTCATCAAGAGACCCAGTACTTC
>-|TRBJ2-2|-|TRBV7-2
CASSSPWLGGGLSGELFF
TGTGCCAGCAGCTCCCCGTGGTTAGGGGGGGGTTTATCCGGGGAGCTGTTTTTT
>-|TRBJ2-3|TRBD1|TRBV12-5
CASGRDRNTDTQYF
TGTGCTAGTGGCCGGGACAGGAACACAGATACGCAGTATTTT
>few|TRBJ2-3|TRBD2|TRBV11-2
CASNLAGGGDTQYF
TGTGCCAGCAACTTAGCGGGAGGAGGAGATACGCAGTATTTT
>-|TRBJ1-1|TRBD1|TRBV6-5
CASSYHRGRTEAFF
TGTGCCAGCAGTTACCACAGGGGGAGAACTGAAGCTTTCTTT
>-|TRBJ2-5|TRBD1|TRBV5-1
CASSPGTGWETQYF
TGCGCCAGCAGCCCGGGGACAGGGTGGGAGACCCAGTACTTC